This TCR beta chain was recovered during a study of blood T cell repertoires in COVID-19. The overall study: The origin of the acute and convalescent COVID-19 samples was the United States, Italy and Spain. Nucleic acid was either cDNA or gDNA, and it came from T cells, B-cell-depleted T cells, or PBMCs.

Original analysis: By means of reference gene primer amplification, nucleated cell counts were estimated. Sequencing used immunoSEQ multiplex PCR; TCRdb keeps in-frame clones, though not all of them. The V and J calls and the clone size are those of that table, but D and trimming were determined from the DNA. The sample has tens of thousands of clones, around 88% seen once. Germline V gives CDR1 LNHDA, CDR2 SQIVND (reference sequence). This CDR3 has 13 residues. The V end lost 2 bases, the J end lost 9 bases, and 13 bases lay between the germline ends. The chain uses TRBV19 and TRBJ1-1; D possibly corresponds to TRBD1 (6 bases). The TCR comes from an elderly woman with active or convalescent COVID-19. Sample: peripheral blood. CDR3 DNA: TGTGCCAGTAGTATATCGGCAGGGGCGAAAGCTTTCTTT. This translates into CASSISAGAKAFF.